Following are 6 T cell receptor beta chains from one sample sequenced in a study of cytomegalovirus exposure and HLA in healthy donors (dated by TCRdb to between 2016 and 2019). The library relied on the immunoSEQ multiplex PCR assay. Drawn from immuneACCESS, this table holds only the in-frame rearrangements with V and J called that TCRdb kept. Clones are partly lost; checked studies trace under half to an unresolved V gene and leave the rest unexplained. A total of just over 80,000 clones appear in this sample, roughly 96% of them only once. The ten largest clonotypes hold approximately 1.3% of the sample. The sample taken for sequencing was PBMCs. The receptors derive from a woman younger than 30 in good health and CMV-seronegative.

This clone was recorded once. The J gene is TRBJ2-3, the V gene TRBV14, with TRBD1 as a possible D gene (5 bases). V was clipped by 4 bases and J by 11 bases, with 19 bases between them. This CDR3 region has 14 residues. CDR1 is SGHDN and CDR2 is FVKESK in the germline V gene. The CDR3 spells CASSPSGPQWLQYF. The CDR3 nucleotides read TGTGCCAGCAGCCCCTCAGGGCCCCAATGGTTGCAGTATTTT.

The gene calls are TRBV19 and TRBJ2-1; 7 bases align to TRBD1. From germline, CDR1 is LNHDA and CDR2 SQIVND (reference sequence). The junction had 5 bases not matched to a gene; V was cut back by 3 bases and J by 3 bases. The CDR3 runs 15 residues. CDR3 residues: CASSMTGKLYNEQFF. Here the CDR3 DNA reads TGTGCCAGTAGTATGACAGGGAAACTCTACAATGAGCAGTTCTTC.

V and J are TRBV27 and TRBJ2-2; 11 positions agree with TRBD2. This CDR3 has 19 amino acids. V shed 5 bases and J 4 bases; nucleotides not matched to a gene: 15. Germline loops: CDR1 MNHEY, CDR2 SMNVEV (reference sequence). CDR3 protein: CASSEYMVAGGPGTGELFF. CDR3 in DNA: TGTGCCAGCAGTGAATATATGGTAGCGGGAGGGCCGGGCACCGGGGAGCTGTTTTTT.

The CDR3 is CASSSIQGRQETQYF. The CDR3 nucleotides read TGTGCCAGCAGTTCGATCCAGGGGCGACAAGAGACCCAGTACTTC. This chain connects TRBV6-5 to TRBJ2-5, with D possibly matching TRBD1 (6 bases). Trimming left V 4 bases short and J 2 bases short, with 14 bases between. The CDR3 length is 15 residues. From germline, CDR1 is MNHEY and CDR2 SVGAGI.

V usage is TRBV29-1 and J usage is TRBJ2-1; the D gene is possibly TRBD1 (5 bases). Trimming removed 6 bases from V and 5 bases from J, with 11 bases in between. The germline V gene encodes CDR1 SQVTM and CDR2 ANQGSEA. The CDR3 has 12 residues. Here the CDR3 reads CSVGRANNEQFF. The CDR3 nucleotides are TGCAGCGTCGGCAGGGCGAACAATGAGCAGTTCTTC.

The chain has TRBV10-3 and TRBJ2-1; TRBD2 agrees at 8 bases. V lost 1 base, J lost 4 bases, and 3 bases stayed unmatched. The CDR3 contains 15 residues. Germline CDR1 ENHRY, CDR2 SYGVKD. The CDR3 loop is CAISELVAGYNEQFF. In DNA, the CDR3 is TGTGCCATCAGTGAGTTGGTAGCGGGGTACAATGAGCAGTTCTTC.